This T cell receptor beta chain emerged from a study of cytomegalovirus exposure and HLA in healthy donors. The V gene lost 2 bases and the J gene lost 4 bases, with 11 bases spanning the gap. Germline lookup yields CDR1 MGHDK and CDR2 SYGVNS. CDR3 length: 14 amino acids. Vbeta (60) and Jbeta (13) primers were used in the PCR. The method was immunoSEQ multiplex PCR; TCRdb's version includes in-frame clones alone and lacks a portion of them. The table shows about 160,000 clones, with approximately 81% occurring only once. This chain uses TRBV25-1 with TRBJ1-2, with D possibly TRBD1 on 6 matching bases. The sequence was collected from a man younger than 40 in good health and CMV-seronegative. Source material: PBMCs. The CDR3 reads CASSEPHRAYGYTF. CDR3 DNA sequence: TGTGCCAGCAGTGAACCCCACAGGGCCTATGGCTACACCTTC.